This T cell receptor beta chain was documented in a study of T cells in Graves' hyperthyroidism and ophthalmopathy (dated by TCRdb to between 2018 and 2021). With regard to the full study: Peripheral blood samples were taken at the time of initial diagnosis, prior to any treatment. TCR V-J signatures able to tell the groups apart were searched for in a discovery cohort of 90 to 100 patients, of whom fewer than 45 had Graves' ophthalmopathy and 55 to 65 had stable Graves' hyperthyroidism. Prospective prediction of ophthalmopathy was tested in an independent validation cohort consisting of under 20 hyperthyroidism patients and some 15 patients who later progressed to ophthalmopathy. The approximately 97 discovery patients were randomly divided into training and test sets at a 7:3 ratio. Thyroid tissue and blood T-cell repertoires from over 5 Graves' hyperthyroidism patients were also compared in the study. Following sampling, methimazole starting at 30 mg daily was given to hyperthyroidism patients, and high-dose intravenous methylprednisolone was given to ophthalmopathy patients. The paper describes TCR Vbeta CDR3 sequencing of 130 to 150 peripheral blood samples, made up of approximately 40 ophthalmopathy patients, approximately 73 hyperthyroidism patients and roughly 17 progressor patients.

Summary of the overall study and its limitations: Most expanded thyroid clonotypes (frequency above 0.001) were also found in blood, which suggests that blood repertoires may mirror thyroid immune responses. In cross-validation, a model built on a 13 V-J signature told ophthalmopathy apart from stable hyperthyroidism with less than 90% sensitivity and approximately 81% specificity, and in testing the same model reached 80%/75%. Sample size was not statistically predetermined, and investigators were not blinded to group allocation. In validation, progression to ophthalmopathy was predicted by the model with around 71% sensitivity and 72% to 85% specificity, a median of approximately 6.5 months before onset.

The CDR3 goes from the cysteine to the phenylalanine over 14 residues. Here the CDR3 DNA is all that survives: 42 bases in frame from base 1. V is pared back by 0 bases and J by 2 bases, with 10 bases lying between the germline termini. The germline V gene (reference sequence) specifies DFQATT as CDR1 and SNEGSKA as CDR2. The TCR beta CDR3 regions were amplified from RNA transcripts. The first round of RT-PCR for the TCR CDR3 was performed with the HTBI primer set and the Qiagen OneStep RT-PCR kit. A second multiplex PCR round built the libraries, followed by size selection and purification. Sequencing of the libraries was done on an Illumina HiSeq2000 using paired-end 100 bp reads. Per the authors' processing: SOAPnuke was used to process the raw data, with reads discarded if the reads contained adapters or uncalled bases, had a mean Phred below 15, or lacked an exact constant-primer or identifier match. High-quality paired reads were merged with COPE v1.2.5, and unique nucleotide sequences were defined as clonotypes. MiTCR v1.1 was used to align the clonotypes against IMGT TRBV, TRBD and TRBJ reference segments. Analysis was restricted to V-J combinations with a frequency above 0.0001, which covered roughly 99% of repertoires. The TCS score was defined as the ratio of F50 (clonal expansion) to E x V (chaos), calculated using BLOSUM62-based TCRdist between CDR3 peptides within each V-J. Welch's t-statistics and random forest reduced roughly 540 V-J features to under 15, which were used in a naive Bayes classifier (R e1071). The similarity between thyroid and blood repertoires was quantified using the Morisita-Horn index. The public sequencing data were trimmed at Q25 with fastp and processed into clonotypes with MiXCR by TCRdb, which kept only in-frame beta chains. Rows merge per CDR3 protein into single entries with the most common DNA and genes. The V and J calls come from TCRdb's annotation, not from the publication. Present in this sample are fewer than 650,000 distinct CDR3 sequences, under 15% of which were seen just once. Jointly, the top ten make up over 3.5% of the sample.

Ophthalmopathy patients had moderately to severely active disease, Clinical Activity Score of at least 3, NOSPECS grade of at least 4, and duration under 3 months. Exclusion was applied to patients with uncontrolled infections, other autoimmune diseases, pregnancy or lactation. Diagnoses were based on clinical symptoms, serum thyroxine and TRAb, thyroid ultrasound and orbital computed tomography. PBMCs were isolated from 8 to 10 ml of fresh peripheral blood by Ficoll-Paque density gradient centrifugation. Trizol reagent was used to extract total RNA, and RNA quality was then checked on an Agilent 2100 Bioanalyzer. This clonotype was seen many times. This clone's antigen is unknown. Base qualities are not provided; no much larger clone lies one nucleotide away.

This TCR came from a woman in her forties with Graves' ophthalmopathy. Sequencing used blood. The chain is encoded by TRBV20-1 joined to TRBJ1-1, with the D gene not confidently named. CDR3 reads: CSARDLDTNTEAFF. DNA sequence: TGCAGTGCTAGAGATCTTGACACAAACACTGAAGCTTTCTTT.